This T cell receptor beta chain was recovered during a study of blood T cells in healthy people across ages. General study results and limits: One million T cells yielded diversity estimates that were considered underestimates.

Regarding this clonotype: What it binds is unknown.

Primers used in a second PCR of about 6 to 11 cycles were a sample-barcoded 5' primer and a J-beta primer mix. TCRdb used MiXCR to reprocess the 5' RACE reads, holding one entry per CDR3 protein. The table records about 580,000 distinct CDR3 sequences, roughly 48% of them present only once. The CDR3 consists of 15 residues. CDR1 SGDLS and CDR2 YYNGEE come from the germline V gene. Sequencing was performed on blood. The chain combines TRBV9 with TRBJ2-4, with a possible D match to TRBD2 (5 bases). The last part of the DNA fits TRBJ2-7 better; the J call may be wrong. The clonotype was recovered from a man older than 75 in good health. The CDR3 DNA reads as TGTGCCAGCAGCGTAGAGCCGGACCGGGGTTTCGAGCAGTACTTC. This codes for CASSVEPDRGFEQYF.